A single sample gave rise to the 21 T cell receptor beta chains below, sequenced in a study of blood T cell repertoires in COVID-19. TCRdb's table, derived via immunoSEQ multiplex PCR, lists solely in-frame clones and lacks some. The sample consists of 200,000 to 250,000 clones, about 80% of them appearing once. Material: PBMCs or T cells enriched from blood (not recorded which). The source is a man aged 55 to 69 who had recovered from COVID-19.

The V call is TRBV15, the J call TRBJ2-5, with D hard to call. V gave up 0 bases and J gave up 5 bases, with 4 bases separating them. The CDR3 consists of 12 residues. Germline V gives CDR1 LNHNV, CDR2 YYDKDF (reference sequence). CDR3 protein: CATSRDSETQYF. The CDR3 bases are TGTGCCACCAGCAGAGATAGTGAGACCCAGTACTTC.

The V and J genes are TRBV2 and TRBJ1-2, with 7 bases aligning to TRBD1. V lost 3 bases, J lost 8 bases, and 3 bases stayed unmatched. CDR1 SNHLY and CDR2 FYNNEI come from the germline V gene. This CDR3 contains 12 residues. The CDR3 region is CASSDRGRGYTF. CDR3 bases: TGTGCCAGCAGTGATAGGGGGCGAGGCTACACCTTC.

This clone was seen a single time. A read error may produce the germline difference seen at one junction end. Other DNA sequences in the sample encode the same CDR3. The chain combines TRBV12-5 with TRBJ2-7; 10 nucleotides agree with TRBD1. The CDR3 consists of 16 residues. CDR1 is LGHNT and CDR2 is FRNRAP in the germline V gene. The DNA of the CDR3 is TGTGCTAGTGGCTTGGGTTGGGGACAGGGGACCTACGAGCAGTACTTC. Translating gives CASGLGWGQGTYEQYF.

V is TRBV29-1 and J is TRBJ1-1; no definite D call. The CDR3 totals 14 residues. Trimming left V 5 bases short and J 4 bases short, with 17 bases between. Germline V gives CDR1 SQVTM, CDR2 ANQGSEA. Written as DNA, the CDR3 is TGCAGCGTTCTCTATCCAGGTCGGGGCACTGAAGCTTTCTTT. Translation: CSVLYPGRGTEAFF.

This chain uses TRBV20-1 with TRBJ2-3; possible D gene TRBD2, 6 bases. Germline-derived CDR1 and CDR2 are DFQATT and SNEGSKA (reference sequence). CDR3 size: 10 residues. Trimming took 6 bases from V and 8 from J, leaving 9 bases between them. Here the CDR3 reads CSAMTSTQYF. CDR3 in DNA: TGCAGTGCCATGACTAGTACGCAGTATTTT.

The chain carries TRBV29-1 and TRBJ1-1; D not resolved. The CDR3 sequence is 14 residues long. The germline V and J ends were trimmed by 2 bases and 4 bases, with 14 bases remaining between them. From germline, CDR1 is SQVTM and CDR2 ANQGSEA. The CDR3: CSVERREYSTEAFF. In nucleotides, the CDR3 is TGCAGCGTTGAACGGCGGGAATATAGCACTGAAGCTTTCTTT.

The CDR3 nucleotides read TGTGCCAGCAGCCAAGACCCGGGACAGCCCTATGGCTACACCTTC. Translating it yields CASSQDPGQPYGYTF. The chain recombines TRBV3-1 (or the pseudogene TRBV3-2) with TRBJ1-2; 7 nucleotides match TRBD1. From germline, CDR1 is LGHDT and CDR2 YNNKEL (reference sequence). This CDR3 has 15 residues. J was trimmed by 4 bases and V by 0 bases; bases with no gene match: 5.

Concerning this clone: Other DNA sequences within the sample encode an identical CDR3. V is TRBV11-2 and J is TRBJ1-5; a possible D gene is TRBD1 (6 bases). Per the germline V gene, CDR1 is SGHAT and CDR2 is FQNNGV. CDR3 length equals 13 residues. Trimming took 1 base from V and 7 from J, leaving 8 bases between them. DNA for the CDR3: TGTGCCAGCAGCTTAGGGGGGCAGCAGCCCCAGCATTTT. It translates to CASSLGGQQPQHF.

The CDR3 region is CASSLAEDRVDGYTF. The CDR3 DNA reads as TGTGCCAGCAGCTTAGCTGAGGACAGGGTAGATGGCTACACCTTC. This rearrangement joins TRBV7-9 to TRBJ1-2; 8 positions match TRBD1. The germline CDR1 and CDR2 sequences are SEHNR and FQNEAQ (reference sequence). This CDR3 is 15 amino acids long. Losses at the gene ends were 0 bases for V and 6 bases for J; bases not matched to a gene: 6.

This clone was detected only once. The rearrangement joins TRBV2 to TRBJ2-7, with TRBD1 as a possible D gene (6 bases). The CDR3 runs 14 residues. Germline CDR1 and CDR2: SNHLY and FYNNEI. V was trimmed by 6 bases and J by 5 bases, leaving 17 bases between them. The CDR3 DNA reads TGTGCCAGCAGGGTAGGTCAGGGGTCCCACGAGCAGTACTTC. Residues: CASRVGQGSHEQYF.

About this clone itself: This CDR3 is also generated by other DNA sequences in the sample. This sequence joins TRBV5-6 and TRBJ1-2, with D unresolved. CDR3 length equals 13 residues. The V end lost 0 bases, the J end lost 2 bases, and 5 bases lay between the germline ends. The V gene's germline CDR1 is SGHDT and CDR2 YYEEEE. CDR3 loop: CASSLGQNYGYTF. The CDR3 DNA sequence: TGTGCCAGCAGCTTGGGACAAAACTATGGCTACACCTTC.

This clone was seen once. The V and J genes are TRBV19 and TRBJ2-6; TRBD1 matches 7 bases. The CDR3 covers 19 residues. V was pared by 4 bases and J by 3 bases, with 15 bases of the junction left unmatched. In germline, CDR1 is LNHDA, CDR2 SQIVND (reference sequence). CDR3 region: CASSTLDELQGHGANVLTF. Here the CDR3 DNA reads TGTGCCAGTAGTACCTTGGATGAGCTACAGGGGCATGGGGCCAACGTCCTGACTTTC.

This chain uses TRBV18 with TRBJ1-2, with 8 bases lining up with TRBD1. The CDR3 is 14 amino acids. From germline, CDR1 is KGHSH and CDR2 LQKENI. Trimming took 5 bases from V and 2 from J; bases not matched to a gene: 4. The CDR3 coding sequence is TGTGCCAGCTCAGACAGGGGCGCGAACTATGGCTACACCTTC. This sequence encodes CASSDRGANYGYTF.

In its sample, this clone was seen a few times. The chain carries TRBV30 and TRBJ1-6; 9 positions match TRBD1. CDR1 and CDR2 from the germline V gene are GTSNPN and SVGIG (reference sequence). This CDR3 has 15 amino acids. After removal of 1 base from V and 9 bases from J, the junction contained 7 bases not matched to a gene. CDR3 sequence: CAWSANRGPSSPLHF. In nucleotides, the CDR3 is TGTGCCTGGAGTGCGAACAGGGGGCCCAGTTCACCCCTCCACTTT.

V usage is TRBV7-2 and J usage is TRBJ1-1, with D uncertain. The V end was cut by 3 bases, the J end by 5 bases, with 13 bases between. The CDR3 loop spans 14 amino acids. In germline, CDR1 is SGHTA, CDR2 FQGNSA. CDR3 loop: CASSFTASGTEAFF. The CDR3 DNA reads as TGTGCCAGCAGCTTTACAGCGTCGGGGACTGAAGCTTTCTTT.

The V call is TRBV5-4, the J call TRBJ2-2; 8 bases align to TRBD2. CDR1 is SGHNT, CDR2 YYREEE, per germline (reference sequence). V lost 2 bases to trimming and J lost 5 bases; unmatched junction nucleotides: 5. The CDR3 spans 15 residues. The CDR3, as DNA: TGTGCCAGCAGCTTAAGCGGGGGTGGAACCGGGGAGCTGTTTTTT. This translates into CASSLSGGGTGELFF.

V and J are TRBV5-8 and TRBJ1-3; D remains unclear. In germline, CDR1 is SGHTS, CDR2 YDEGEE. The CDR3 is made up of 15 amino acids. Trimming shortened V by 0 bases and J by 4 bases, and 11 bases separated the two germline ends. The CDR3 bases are TGTGCCAGCAGCTTGGATCGGGTAACGGGAAACACCATATATTTT. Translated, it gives CASSLDRVTGNTIYF.

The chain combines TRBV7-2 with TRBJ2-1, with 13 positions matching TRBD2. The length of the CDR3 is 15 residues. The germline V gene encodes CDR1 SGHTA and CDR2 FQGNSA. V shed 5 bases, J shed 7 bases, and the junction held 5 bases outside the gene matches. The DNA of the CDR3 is TGTGCCAGCAGCGAAACTAGCGGGGGGGGTAATGAGCAGTTCTTC. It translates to CASSETSGGGNEQFF.

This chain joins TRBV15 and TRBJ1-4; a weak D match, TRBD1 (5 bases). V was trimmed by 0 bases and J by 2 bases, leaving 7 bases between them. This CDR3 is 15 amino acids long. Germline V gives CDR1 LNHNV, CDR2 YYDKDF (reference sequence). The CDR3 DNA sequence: TGTGCCACCAGCAGAGAAGCAGGGACTAATGAAAAACTGTTTTTT. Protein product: CATSREAGTNEKLFF.

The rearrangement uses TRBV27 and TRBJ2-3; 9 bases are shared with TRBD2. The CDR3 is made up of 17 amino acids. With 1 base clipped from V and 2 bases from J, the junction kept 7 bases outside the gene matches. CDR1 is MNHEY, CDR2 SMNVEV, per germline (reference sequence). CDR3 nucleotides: TGTGCCAGCAGTTTATTACGACTAGCGGCGTACACAGATACGCAGTATTTT. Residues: CASSLLRLAAYTDTQYF.

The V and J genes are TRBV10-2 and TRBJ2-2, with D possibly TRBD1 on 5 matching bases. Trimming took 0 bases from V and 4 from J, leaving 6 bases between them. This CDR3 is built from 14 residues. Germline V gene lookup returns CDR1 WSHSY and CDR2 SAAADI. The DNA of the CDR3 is TGCGCCAGCAGTGAGTCTGACAGCACCGGGGAGCTGTTTTTT. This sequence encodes CASSESDSTGELFF.